The 13 T cell receptor beta chains presented below share a single source sample, sequenced in a study of shared clonotypes between healthy human individuals. Data came from immunoSEQ multiplex PCR; TCRdb stores just in-frame clones and leaves some out. The sample holds roughly 96,000 clones, about 45% seen once. Sequences were obtained from PBMCs. These receptors were collected from a woman between 40 and 50 years old in good health. Some clones in this sample may be carry-over from other donors' samples.

The genes are TRBV16 and TRBJ1-6; D is uncertain. Trimming removed 4 bases from V and 7 bases from J, with 5 bases in between. CDR3 size: 12 residues. CDR1 is KGHSY, CDR2 FQNENV, per germline. CDR3 residues: CASSLRNSPLHF. The CDR3 DNA is TGTGCCAGCAGCCTCCGGAATTCACCCCTCCACTTT.

This chain links TRBV28 with TRBJ2-6; TRBD1 is a possible D gene (6 bases). With 6 bases removed from V and 3 bases from J, the gap between germline ends came to 12 bases. The CDR3 is made up of 15 amino acids. Germline V gene sequence: CDR1 MDHEN, CDR2 SYDVKM. The DNA of the CDR3 is TGTGCCAGCAGCCGTAGGGACAATGGGGCCAACGTCCTGACTTTC. Its translation: CASSRRDNGANVLTF.

Many counts were recorded for this clone. This chain connects TRBV6-1 to TRBJ2-1, with no clear D. V was trimmed by 4 bases and J by 1 base, leaving 5 bases between them. Germline loops: CDR1 MNHNS, CDR2 SASEGT. CDR3 size: 13 residues. CDR3 protein: CASSALSYNEQFF. The CDR3 DNA is TGTGCCAGCAGTGCACTTTCCTACAATGAGCAGTTCTTC.

This clone was counted between two and nine times. The chain carries TRBV11-2 and TRBJ1-1; TRBD1 might be the D (5 bases). CDR3 length: 15 amino acids. CDR1 is SGHAT and CDR2 is FQNNGV in the germline V gene. The V gene lost 4 bases and the J gene lost 1 base, with 13 bases spanning the gap. CDR3 nucleotide sequence: TGTGCCAGCAGCTCCCGTCCCGGACAGAACACTGAAGCTTTCTTT. Residues: CASSSRPGQNTEAFF.

A few counts support this clone. The gene calls are TRBV29-1 and TRBJ2-3; 9 positions agree with TRBD1. CDR3 length equals 13 residues. CDR1 is SQVTM and CDR2 is ANQGSEA in the germline V gene. With V trimmed by 7 bases and J by 6 bases, 8 bases remained unmatched. This chain's CDR3 is CSGGQGSSDTQYF. CDR3 DNA: TGCAGCGGCGGACAGGGGTCTTCCGATACGCAGTATTTT.

This clone was observed a few times. The chain uses TRBV7-8 and TRBJ1-2; 7 bases are a match to TRBD1. The CDR3 loop spans 14 amino acids. Germline assignment: CDR1 SGHVS and CDR2 FQNEAQ. Trimming cost V 7 bases and J 6 bases; bases outside gene matches: 11. CDR3 nucleotides: TGTGCCAGCACCATACAGGGGTCGGAGGATGGCTACACCTTC. Translated: CASTIQGSEDGYTF.

V and J are TRBV28 and TRBJ2-7; 13 bases align to TRBD2. Looked up from germline, CDR1 is MDHEN and CDR2 is SYDVKM. V lost 7 bases and J lost 5; bases outside the gene matches: 14. The CDR3 has 17 residues. In DNA, the CDR3 is TGTGCCAGCATCAAGCCCGGGACTAGCGGGAATTTCCACGAGCAGTACTTC. Translated: CASIKPGTSGNFHEQYF.

Remarks on this clone: Only one base separates this from a far larger clonotype, so it likely reflects a read error. The rearrangement links TRBV30 to TRBJ2-1; TRBD1 aligns across 7 bases. The CDR3 has 12 residues. Per germline, CDR1 GTSNPN and CDR2 SVGIG (reference sequence). For the CDR3, the DNA is TGTGCCCGGAGTGCCCGGGACAGCGAGCAGTTCTTC. It yields the protein CARSARDSEQFF.

The table lists this clone with many counts. This chain connects TRBV30 to TRBJ2-6; 7 nucleotides align to TRBD1. Germline loops: CDR1 GTSNPN, CDR2 SVGIG (reference sequence). CDR3 length: 20 amino acids. J gave up 0 bases and V 3 bases, and 17 bases lay outside the gene matches. The CDR3 DNA reads as TGTGCCTGGAGCGGACACCAAGGGGGCGATCTCACCTCTGGGGCCAACGTCCTGACTTTC. Its translation is CAWSGHQGGDLTSGANVLTF.

Comment on this clone: This sequence may be a read error, since a much larger clone differs from it by one base. The chain uses TRBV9 and TRBJ1-1; D possibly corresponds to TRBD1 (6 bases). The germline V gene has CDR1 SGDLS and CDR2 YYNGEE. CDR3 length equals 13 residues. The CDR3: CASGVRGGTEAFF. The CDR3 DNA sequence: TGTGCCAGCGGCGTAAGAGGGGGCACTGAAGCTTTCTTT.

This clone was recorded many times. CDR3 sequence: CSVEVNEQFF. The CDR3 region has the DNA TGCAGCGTTGAAGTCAATGAGCAGTTCTTC. This chain uses TRBV29-1 with TRBJ2-1; D is uncertain. The CDR3 covers 10 residues. CDR1 and CDR2 from the germline V gene are SQVTM and ANQGSEA. The ends were cut back, 1 base at V and 6 bases at J, with 1 base in the middle.

This clone was seen at least ten times. The J gene is TRBJ2-7, the V gene TRBV5-4; 9 nucleotides line up with TRBD1. Germline-derived CDR1 and CDR2 are SGHNT and YYREEE (reference sequence). This CDR3 contains 16 residues. The J segment lost 0 bases and the V segment lost 3 bases, leaving 7 bases of the junction unmatched. CDR3 DNA sequence: TGTGCCAGCAGCTCGGGCCCGGACAGGGGCTCCTACGAGCAGTACTTC. It yields the protein CASSSGPDRGSYEQYF.

About this clone itself: The junction departs from the called germline gene at one end, perhaps through a read error. The rearrangement uses TRBV28 and TRBJ1-4, with 7 bases fitting TRBD1. This CDR3 region has 11 residues. The germline gives CDR1 MDHEN, CDR2 SYDVKM. The CDR3 bases are TGTGCCAGCAGTTTAGGAGCGGGACAGATTTTT. Protein: CASSLGAGQIF. Looking up the rest from reference TRBV28 and TRBJ1-4 gives the full variable domain: DVKVTQSSRYLVKRTGEKVFLECVQDMDHENMFWYRQDPGLGLRLIYFSYDVKMKEKGDIPEGYSVSREKKERFSLILESASTNQTSMYLCASSLGAGQIFGSGTQLSVL.